This TCR beta chain was obtained from a study of cytomegalovirus exposure and HLA in healthy donors (dated by TCRdb to 2015 to 2018). For context, the study as a whole: In an earlier analysis of roughly 500 of the donors, roughly 300 Gb of sequence data and some 120 million unique TCR beta sequences from about 190 million T cells were reported. To decide whether each TCR beta V gene segment behaved as functional or pseudogenic, an earlier analysis of approximately 620 of the donors relied on high-throughput TCR beta sequencing. Among roughly 400 genotyped donors of the cohort, an average of around 240,000 unique TCR beta nucleotide sequences was sequenced per donor, of which about 20% were non-productive. Every discovery cohort repertoire had been produced on one sequencing platform. HLA typing included class I and class II loci at four-digit resolution. The study aimed to test whether signatures of past pathogen exposure could be identified by cataloging public T cell receptors. The number of typed donors differed by locus: about 629-640 for A, B, C, DRB1 and DQB1; 500 to 550 for DQA1; over 600 for DPA1; and roughly 470 for DPB1. Rather than drawing on any new phenotypic data, the later analysis identified candidate immune exposures from TCR beta sequences and the way those sequences occurred across donors. Besides the first cohort of 666 subjects, a separate validation cohort made up of some 110 different subjects was used. Alongside the repertoire data, information on donor age, sex, ethnicity and CMV serostatus was compiled. A later analysis re-analyzed previously published TCR beta repertoires from hundreds of donors and added high-resolution HLA genotyping to study TCR occurrence patterns. About 280 gigabases of sequencing data and 70 million to 85 million unique TCR sequences were included in an early release covering roughly 600 HLA-typed donors. Because of strong linkage in the cohort, a handful of DR-DQ haplotypes were treated as single units for association and clustering. High-throughput TCR immunosequencing, statistical association of individual TCRs with disease status, and machine learning were combined to predict cytomegalovirus infection status. The T cell repertoires of around 670 subjects were profiled by immunosequencing and related to cytomegalovirus serostatus. Among the approximately 430 genotyped donors, more than 70% belonged to the genetic ancestry cluster associated with self-reported Caucasian donors. In a later genetic analysis, genome-wide SNP genotypes for about 60% of the 666 donors were used, and that subset was treated as a discovery cohort. Findings and caveats that apply to the study as a whole: Because HLA typing was unavailable for some donors at each locus, only the typed subset was used in association tests. Sequencing depth was assumed to be roughly uniform across donors in the presence/absence analyses, though that assumption may not hold. This cohort had only TCR beta chains sequenced, and the lack of alpha or paired-chain data limited which features could be detected. The 87-base-pair reads could not distinguish some IMGT-functional V segments, including TRBV6-2 and TRBV6-3, so those segments were excluded. Correlated functional status among segregating V segments might reflect linkage disequilibrium, but an unknown experimental factor could not be ruled out. A later analysis found that HLA-associated TCR beta chains were more clonally expanded and had lower generation probabilities than equally common non-associated chains. According to a later analysis, TCR association rates differed among HLA loci, with DRB1 alleles showing the most associated TCRs and HLA-C alleles showing the fewest. According to the authors, the approach could potentially be generalized to other disease states and immunological phenotypes. When HLA alleles, especially DR and DQ, strongly co-occurred, attributing TCR associations to individual alleles was difficult. A further reported finding was that TCR beta sequences accurately predicted the HLA-A and HLA-B alleles for most subjects in the first cohort. A later analysis reported that several top co-occurrence clusters appeared linked to parvovirus B19, influenza, CMV and Epstein-Barr virus. A later analysis found that most CMV-associated TCR beta chains appeared HLA-restricted, with HLA associations seemingly driven largely by CMV exposure. Immune exposure information for the cohort was limited to CMV serostatus. A later genetic analysis reported fewer N-insertions in productive TCRs among donors in an Asian-associated ancestry cluster than the roughly 720-donor mean. The classifier was reported to diagnose cytomegalovirus status with high specificity and sensitivity in both the original and validation cohorts. In a later genetic analysis, a missense DCLRE1C variant was associated with V-gene and J-gene trimming of TCR beta chains, and the association was replicated in an independent cohort. Most TCR sequences were observed very rarely across donors, whereas some public TCRs were present in many individuals. Specific HLA alleles were associated with 18,000 or so TCR beta sequences at a false discovery rate of 0.05 in a later analysis. The sequencing pipeline was judged likely to have produced a cluster of highly shared sequence variants as a technical artifact. In vitro tests confirmed that a few of the cytomegalovirus-associated TCR beta chains recognize cytomegalovirus antigens. In an earlier analysis of some 540 of the donors, most TCR beta V segments appeared in productive rearrangements about 87% or about 30% of the time, broadly matching IMGT annotations. The study listed 164 TCR beta chains as associated with cytomegalovirus. The earlier analysis of some 560 of the donors excluded about 16 rarely observed V segments, including chromosome 9 orphons, because counts were too low.

The cohort comprised fewer than 750 healthy bone marrow donors. All cohort members were sampled while nominally healthy, although unrecorded immune exposures were likely present. The donor tested CMV seronegative, placing the donor among the 350 or so seronegative members of the cohort. Every donor gave a peripheral blood sample, and the peripheral blood mononuclear cells from that sample were used for TCR beta sequencing. Genomic DNA extraction from the blood cell samples was performed with the Qiagen DNeasy Blood Extraction Kit. The receptor library was made with the immunoSEQ multiplex PCR assay. A mixture of 60 forward primers for TCR Vbeta segments and 13 reverse primers for TCR Jbeta segments was used in the multiplex PCR. The CDR3 region of rearranged TCR beta genes was amplified from genomic DNA with a multiplex PCR assay. The Illumina HiSeq System was used to sequence the amplified TCR beta libraries as 87-base-pair reads. Per the source publication's procedure: In a later analysis, 77 million or so unique TCR beta chains were counted across the 500 to 850 repertoires, and around 10 million of these chains were shared by at least two donors. Raw reads were error-corrected and collapsed into unique sequences by a nearest-neighbor algorithm in which closely related sequences were merged to remove PCR and sequencing errors. To assign V, D and J gene segments, CDR3 sequences were aligned to IMGT reference sequences. Each retained sequence needed at least a six-nucleotide match to both a V gene segment and a J gene segment. Rearrangements were called productive when the CDR3 lacked stop codons and stayed in frame with V and J; all others were non-productive. CDR3 was defined by IMGT convention, running from the second conserved V-encoded cysteine to the conserved J-encoded phenylalanine. Sequences without an unambiguous match to a single V gene segment were excluded from the earlier analysis of about 600 of the donors. In an earlier analysis of 587 of the donors, a V segment was called functional when productive rearrangements were above 56.7%, and segregating when the standard deviation between donors exceeded 5%. A statistical classification framework was built to diagnose cytomegalovirus status from the catalog of TCR beta chain sequences. In a later analysis, V and J genes were assigned by comparing TCR nucleotide sequences against IMGT/GENE-DB human TR gene sequences. The TCRdist pipeline was used in a later analysis to assign CDR3 sequences and most-parsimonious VDJ recombination scenarios. A later analysis defined each TCR beta chain by its CDR3 amino acid sequence plus V-gene family, and excluded reads lacking a unique V-gene family. In a later analysis, fewer than 650 highly shared, low-generation-probability nucleotide sequences were removed to address suspected cross-contamination and a sequencing artifact. In a later analysis, a clonal expansion index for each public chain was calculated from normalized within-repertoire ranks of inferred template counts. In a later analysis, generation probabilities were computed using a VDJ recombination model fitted to out-of-frame rearrangements, and the results were checked against IGoR. A later analysis scored TCR-TCR, TCR-HLA and TCR-CMV co-occurrence with hypergeometric tests, applying a repertoire-size bias correction to TCR pairs. False discovery rates were estimated in a later analysis by permuting HLA or CMV assignments 20 times. In a later analysis, co-occurring TCRs were grouped with DBSCAN, and TCRdist sequence similarity was added when clustering was performed within HLA-allele-positive subsets. Co-occurrence clustering excluded repertoires with fewer than 30,000 or more than 120,000 public chains, plus five with anomalous nucleotide sharing. Imported from immuneACCESS, the table was reduced by TCRdb to in-frame sequences with V and J called. These copies leave out some clones; in studies compared against another copy, an unresolved V gene accounts for under half, and the cause of the remainder is not known. For V, J and clone size, that table is used; D and trimming come from the DNA. In this sample the table shows approximately 220,000 clones, 76% of which occur a single time. 0.63% of the sample is in the top ten clones.

This clone was observed a single time. It has no known antigen specificity. Nothing much larger sits one base from this clone, and base qualities are not available. CDR1 and CDR2 (MNHEY, SMNVEV) derive from the germline V gene (reference sequence). V sheds 3 bases and J sheds 3 bases, leaving 11 bases between their ends. The CDR3 runs 14 amino acids, cysteine and phenylalanine included. The read is trimmed to its CDR3 DNA, 42 bases read in frame from base 1. The specimen sequenced was PBMCs. The sequence derives from a young man in good health and CMV-seronegative. The sequence joins TRBV27 to TRBJ1-2, with the D gene too uncertain to name. The CDR3 protein is CASSFSRLDYGYTF. The nucleotides are TGTGCCAGCAGTTTTTCCCGACTGGACTATGGCTACACCTTC.